This is a list of T cell receptor beta chains from one sample in a study of T cell repertoires in cytomegalovirus infection. TCRdb called the reads again in MiXCR, with one record for every CDR3 protein. In the table there are 150,000 to 200,000 distinct CDR3 sequences, approximately 15% of which are singletons. The sample was PBMCs. The receptors were gathered from a human donor in good health (CMV status not recorded). Some clones in this sample may be carry-over from other donors' samples. Both conserved end residues are part of each CDR3. D genes are given only for firm matches. A clone size is listed for some rows: how often the clone was seen (once, few, many), or a class if it is expanded.

d_call	v_call	clone_size	j_call	cdr3_aa	cdr3_nt
TRBD2	TRBV28	-	TRBJ2-7	CASSFTRTSGSYEQYF	TGTGCCAGCAGTTTTACCCGGACTAGCGGCTCCTACGAGCAGTACTTC
TRBD1	TRBV19	-	TRBJ2-1	CASSRSSGQYNEQFF	TGTGCCAGTAGTAGGTCCTCGGGACAGTACAATGAGCAGTTCTTC
-	TRBV6-2/TRBV6-3	-	TRBJ2-1	CASSPGNSYNEQFF	TGTGCCAGCAGTCCAGGTAACTCCTACAATGAGCAGTTCTTC
-	TRBV7-3	few	TRBJ2-1	CASSQTGTGLADEQFF	TGTGCCAGCAGCCAAACCGGGACGGGGCTCGCCGATGAGCAGTTCTTC
-	TRBV7-6	many	TRBJ2-5	CASSSPPQAAQYF	TGTGCCAGCAGCTCGCCCCCTCAAGCGGCCCAGTACTTC
-	TRBV2	few	TRBJ2-7	CASNLPQDSQQYF	TGTGCCAGCAACCTACCCCAGGACAGCCAGCAGTACTTC
-	TRBV5-1	many	TRBJ1-2	CASSFENYGYTF	TGCGCCAGCAGCTTTGAGAACTATGGCTACACCTTC
-	TRBV12-3/TRBV12-4	many	TRBJ2-4	CASRRAVGEAKNIQYF	TGTGCCAGCAGACGGGCGGTAGGGGAAGCCAAAAACATTCAGTACTTC
TRBD1	TRBV4-2	-	TRBJ1-1	CASSQPFARTGSTEAFF	TGTGCCAGCAGCCAACCTTTTGCCAGGACAGGATCAACTGAAGCTTTCTTT
-	TRBV29-1	-	TRBJ1-4	CSVQGNNEKLFF	TGCAGCGTTCAGGGAAATAATGAAAAACTGTTTTTT
TRBD2	TRBV10-3	many	TRBJ2-7	CAISESGRVGEQYF	TGTGCCATCAGTGAGTCGGGGAGGGTAGGCGAGCAGTACTTC
-	TRBV4-2	few	TRBJ2-4	CASSPAPKNIQYF	TGTGCCAGCAGCCCCGCTCCCAAAAACATTCAGTACTTC
TRBD1	TRBV4-1	many	TRBJ1-5	CASSQEGQGYQPQHF	TGCGCCAGCAGCCAAGAAGGACAGGGCTATCAGCCCCAGCATTTT
-	TRBV5-1	many	TRBJ2-6	CASSLEGGSGANVLTF	TGCGCCAGCAGCTTGGAAGGGGGTAGTGGGGCCAACGTCCTGACTTTC
TRBD1	TRBV7-3	few	TRBJ2-1	CASRDRGSSYNEQFF	TGTGCCAGCAGAGACAGGGGAAGCTCCTACAATGAGCAGTTCTTC
-	TRBV7-8	many	TRBJ1-1	CASSLVGPEAFF	TGTGCCAGCAGCTTAGTCGGCCCCGAAGCTTTCTTT
-	TRBV4-1	few	TRBJ1-2	CASSQDDGRPGYTF	TGCGCCAGCAGCCAAGATGACGGCCGTCCGGGCTACACCTTC
TRBD2	TRBV10-3	few	TRBJ2-1	CAISDGLAGPGGEQFF	TGTGCCATCAGTGACGGGCTAGCGGGACCGGGCGGTGAGCAGTTCTTC
-	TRBV11-2	-	TRBJ2-5	CASSFRGSQETQYF	TGTGCCAGCAGCTTCCGGGGGAGCCAAGAGACCCAGTACTTC
-	TRBV29-1	few	TRBJ2-2	CSVRQGWTGELFF	TGCAGCGTCCGCCAGGGTTGGACCGGGGAGCTGTTTTTT
TRBD2	TRBV7-2	many	TRBJ2-5	CASRYGLAGARETQYF	TGTGCCAGCAGATATGGACTAGCGGGGGCGCGGGAGACCCAGTACTTC
-	TRBV5-5	many	TRBJ2-7	CASSQGLYEQYF	TGTGCCAGCAGTCAGGGTCTCTACGAGCAGTACTTC
-	TRBV6-6	-	TRBJ2-7	CATRTGTYEQYF	TGTGCCACCCGCACAGGGACCTACGAGCAGTACTTC
-	TRBV20-1	many	TRBJ2-6	CSARSGTGANVLTF	TGCAGTGCTAGAAGTGGTACTGGGGCCAACGTCCTGACTTTC
-	TRBV7-3	many	TRBJ1-1	CASSASAGNTEAFF	TGTGCCAGCAGCGCTTCTGCGGGTAACACTGAAGCTTTCTTT
-	TRBV20-1	-	TRBJ1-5	CSASVIRREWSNQPQHF	TGCAGTGCTAGTGTGATTCGGAGGGAATGGAGCAATCAGCCCCAGCATTTT
-	TRBV20-1	few	TRBJ2-5	CSARDRGRETQYF	TGCAGTGCTAGAGACAGGGGCCGTGAGACCCAGTACTTC
-	TRBV28	-	TRBJ1-3	CASTLDLGNTIYF	TGTGCCAGCACATTAGATTTGGGAAACACCATATATTTT
-	TRBV7-3	many	TRBJ2-1	CASSLQGAGVSSYNEQFF	TGTGCCAGCAGCTTACAGGGGGCGGGGGTGAGCTCCTACAATGAGCAGTTCTTC
-	TRBV9	-	TRBJ1-1	CASSVGSHTEAFF	TGTGCCAGCAGCGTAGGGTCCCACACTGAAGCTTTCTTT
-	TRBV3-1	-	TRBJ1-1	CASSRPGVNTEAFF	TGTGCCAGCAGCCGTCCCGGGGTGAACACTGAAGCTTTCTTT
TRBD1	TRBV20-1	-	TRBJ2-1	CSAPSLRDRGVNEQFF	TGCAGTGCTCCATCGCTCCGGGACAGGGGTGTCAATGAGCAGTTCTTC
TRBD2	TRBV15	-	TRBJ2-1	CATSPGLATWEQFF	TGTGCCACCAGCCCGGGACTAGCAACTTGGGAGCAGTTCTTC
-	TRBV7-2	many	TRBJ1-5	CASSLRGNNQPQHF	TGTGCCAGCAGCCTCAGGGGAAACAATCAGCCCCAGCATTTT
TRBD1	TRBV10-3	-	TRBJ1-3	CATQTGDGNTIYF	TGTGCCACCCAGACAGGGGATGGAAACACCATATATTTT
-	TRBV6-2/TRBV6-3	-	TRBJ2-7	CASNLGHTYEQYF	TGTGCCAGCAACTTGGGACATACTTACGAGCAGTACTTC
-	TRBV10-1	many	TRBJ2-5	CASSESGAGIAKETQYF	TGCGCCAGCAGTGAGTCGGGAGCGGGCATTGCAAAGGAGACCCAGTACTTC
-	TRBV29-1	-	TRBJ2-7	CSVEGFGSTYEQYF	TGCAGCGTTGAAGGGTTTGGGTCCACCTACGAGCAGTACTTC
TRBD1	TRBV12-3/TRBV12-4	many	TRBJ1-2	CASSLEAGTGSRGYTF	TGTGCCAGCAGTTTAGAGGCCGGGACAGGGAGTCGTGGCTACACCTTC
-	TRBV7-2	many	TRBJ1-5	CASGWGVGQPQHF	TGTGCCAGTGGATGGGGGGTAGGTCAGCCCCAGCATTTT
-	TRBV5-1	-	TRBJ2-2	CASSLGITTGELFF	TGCGCCAGCAGCCTAGGGATCACCACCGGGGAGCTGTTTTTT
-	TRBV29-1	few	TRBJ2-7	CSVVLGVGLYEQYF	TGCAGCGTTGTTTTAGGGGTTGGACTCTACGAGCAGTACTTC
-	TRBV5-4	few	TRBJ2-3	CASSPEGTARTDTQYF	TGTGCCAGCAGCCCGGAGGGAACAGCGCGAACAGATACGCAGTATTTT
-	TRBV7-9	-	TRBJ2-1	CASRTDGNEQFF	TGTGCCAGCAGAACAGACGGCAATGAGCAGTTCTTC
-	TRBV7-9	many	TRBJ2-2	CASSLAGANTGELFF	TGTGCCAGCAGCTTAGCGGGAGCGAACACCGGGGAGCTGTTTTTT
-	TRBV28	-	TRBJ1-4	CASSFNPTNEKLFF	TGTGCCAGCAGTTTCAATCCAACTAATGAAAAACTGTTTTTT
-	TRBV29-1	-	TRBJ2-7	CSVTGTSYEQYF	TGCAGCGTTACCGGGACATCCTACGAGCAGTACTTC
TRBD1	TRBV6-1	-	TRBJ1-1	CASSRTPGQPSEAFF	TGTGCCAGCAGCCGTACGCCGGGACAGCCTAGTGAAGCTTTCTTT
-	TRBV20-1	-	TRBJ1-1	CSARDRTEWNTEAFF	TGCAGTGCTAGAGATAGGACAGAATGGAACACTGAAGCTTTCTTT
-	TRBV7-2	many	TRBJ2-3	CASRPNTGMVAQYF	TGTGCCAGCAGGCCCAACACAGGGATGGTAGCGCAGTATTTT
TRBD1	TRBV29-1	few	TRBJ2-6	CSVGDRAKRAGANVLTF	TGCAGCGTTGGGGACAGGGCAAAAAGGGCTGGGGCCAACGTCCTGACTTTC
TRBD2	TRBV6-2/TRBV6-3	few	TRBJ2-3	CASSYSTLAGATDTQYF	TGTGCCAGCAGTTACTCGACACTAGCGGGGGCAACAGATACGCAGTATTTT
-	TRBV29-1	-	TRBJ1-2	CSVVDRTNYGYTF	TGCAGCGTTGTTGACCGAACTAACTATGGCTACACCTTC